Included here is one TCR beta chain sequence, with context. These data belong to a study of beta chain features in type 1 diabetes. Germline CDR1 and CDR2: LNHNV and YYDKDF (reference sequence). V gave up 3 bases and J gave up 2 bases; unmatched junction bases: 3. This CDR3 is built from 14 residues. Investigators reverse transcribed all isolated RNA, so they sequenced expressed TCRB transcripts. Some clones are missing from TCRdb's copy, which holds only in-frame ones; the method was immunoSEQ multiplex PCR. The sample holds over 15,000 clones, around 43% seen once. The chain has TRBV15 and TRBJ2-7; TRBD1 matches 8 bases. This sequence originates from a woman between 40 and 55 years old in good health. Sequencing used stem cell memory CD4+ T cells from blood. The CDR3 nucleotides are TGTGCCACCAGCAGGTTGACAGGGGCCTACGAGCAGTACTTC. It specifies CATSRLTGAYEQYF.